This is a list of T cell receptor beta chains from one sample in a study of beta chain features in type 1 diabetes. Sequencing used immunoSEQ multiplex PCR; TCRdb keeps in-frame clones, though not all of them. The sample lists roughly 300,000 clones; 13% to 15% were seen once. Sequenced sample: naive CD4+ T cells from blood. All receptors come from a man aged 30 to 39 with type 1 diabetes. Both conserved end residues are part of each CDR3. Each record gives: J gene, V gene, D gene, CDR3 protein. D genes are given only for firm matches.

TRBJ2-4 | TRBV10-3 | NA | CAISATRSSAKNIQYF
TRBJ2-7 | TRBV7-9 | NA | CASSLALSTGREYEQYF
TRBJ2-4 | TRBV10-3 | NA | CATSVSQGAKNIQYF
TRBJ2-1 | TRBV7-9 | TRBD1 | CASSLEGAHSEQFF
NA | TRBV6-5 | TRBD1 | CASSRLALQGTEQYF
TRBJ2-7 | TRBV18 | NA | CASSPLGGTVTYEQYF
TRBJ1-5 | TRBV7-9 | NA | CASSLDGDSNQPQHF
TRBJ2-5 | TRBV30 | NA | CAWSERGLETQYF
TRBJ2-3 | TRBV19 | TRBD2 | CASSQGLTGTDTQYF
TRBJ2-1 | TRBV7-2 | TRBD2 | CASSASSGSYNEQFF
TRBJ2-1 | TRBV5-4 | NA | CASSIKTGNEQFF
TRBJ2-1 | TRBV19 | NA | CASSSTGVWHPPEQFF
TRBJ1-5 | TRBV2 | TRBD1 | CASRMDRAGQPQHF
TRBJ2-5 | TRBV28 | TRBD2 | CASSRGGPETQYF
TRBJ2-1 | TRBV15 | NA | CATSRPSLRERYNEQFF
TRBJ2-7 | TRBV28 | TRBD2 | CAARVAGSSYEQYF
TRBJ1-4 | TRBV5-1 | TRBD1 | CASSLAPQGARTNEKLFF
TRBJ2-1 | TRBV5-6 | TRBD1 | CASSPTGNEQFF
TRBJ2-7 | TRBV10-3 | TRBD1 | CAISGGTGDSREQYF
TRBJ2-7 | TRBV7-6 | TRBD2 | CASSRGGTSGYEQYF
TRBJ1-2 | TRBV5-4 | NA | CASSLDGNYGYTF
TRBJ2-2 | TRBV19 | NA | CASRPLMAGKAGELFF
TRBJ2-1 | TRBV2 | NA | CASTVYNEQFF
TRBJ2-3 | TRBV5-1 | TRBD2 | CASSLRLAVTDTQYF
TRBJ2-5 | TRBV7-4 | NA | CASSQRPGRETQYF
TRBJ1-2 | TRBV29-1 | NA | CSVEDRPQGYGYTF
TRBJ2-1 | TRBV9 | TRBD2 | CASSVEAASGSFVGANEQFF
TRBJ2-4 | TRBV5-4 | NA | CASSLGGIQYF
TRBJ1-1 | TRBV18 | NA | CASSPGQVNTEAFF
TRBJ1-5 | TRBV5-6 | NA | CASSLTGRGDQPQHF
TRBJ2-1 | TRBV28 | TRBD1 | CASSSSRQGPFF
TRBJ2-3 | TRBV18 | NA | CASSPPGNTQYF
TRBJ1-5 | TRBV7-9 | NA | CASSLGTFQPQHF
TRBJ2-3 | TRBV28 | NA | CASSAVLADTQYF
TRBJ2-1 | TRBV5-4 | TRBD1 | CASSLDSGTGSLVQFF
TRBJ1-4 | TRBV9 | TRBD1 | CASSSGPGTANEKLFF
TRBJ1-2 | TRBV4-2 | NA | CASSHARTDDRYYGYTF
TRBJ2-3 | TRBV6-5 | TRBD2 | CASRRTRSTDTQYF
TRBJ2-1 | TRBV28 | TRBD2 | CASSLGKAGTSGIFF
TRBJ2-6 | TRBV7-6 | NA | CASSLGRWSSGANVLTF
TRBJ2-3 | TRBV29-1 | NA | CSVVSGPDTQYF
TRBJ2-5 | TRBV9 | TRBD1 | CASSVGMGQLTQETQYF
TRBJ2-1 | TRBV5-1 | NA | CASSAEGASYNEQFF
TRBJ2-1 | TRBV18 | NA | CASSPPSNSLDEQFF
TRBJ2-5 | TRBV6-5 | NA | CASGRGQETQYF
TRBJ2-5 | TRBV6-6 | NA | CASSYSRVAETQYF
TRBJ2-1 | TRBV7-2 | TRBD2 | CASSSPRLGTSGSNEQFF